The 10 T cell receptor beta chains below come from one sample, sequenced in a study of blood T cell repertoires in COVID-19. Clones were sequenced by immunoSEQ multiplex PCR, and TCRdb holds only the in-frame ones, with some missing. The sample contains roughly 200,000 clones, 84% of which appear only once. The sequenced material came from peripheral blood. The receptors here all came from a woman older than 75 with active or convalescent COVID-19.

This clone was found a few times. V gene TRBV7-9 combines with J gene TRBJ2-7; 9 bases agree with TRBD2. Losses at the gene ends were 4 bases for V and 5 bases for J; bases not matched to a gene: 21. CDR1 and CDR2 from the germline V gene are SEHNR and FQNEAQ (reference sequence). This CDR3 is 19 amino acids long. CDR3 protein: CASSWNAPAGGRALDEQYF. The CDR3 coding sequence is TGTGCCAGCAGCTGGAACGCTCCGGCTGGCGGGAGGGCCTTGGACGAGCAGTACTTC.

This clone was detected only a few times. The V gene is TRBV9, the J gene TRBJ2-7; unclear D gene. Trimming took 4 bases from V and 0 from J, leaving 8 bases between them. CDR1 and CDR2 from the germline V gene are SGDLS and YYNGEE. This CDR3 spans 13 amino acids. CDR3 in amino acids: CASSPRNSYEQYF. For the CDR3, the DNA is TGTGCCAGCAGCCCCCGTAACTCCTACGAGCAGTACTTC.

The V call is TRBV30, the J call TRBJ1-3; D not certain. Between the trimmed V and J ends, which lost 3 bases and 3 bases, there was a span of 12 bases. Germline V gives CDR1 GTSNPN, CDR2 SVGIG (reference sequence). The CDR3 contains 14 residues. This CDR3 reads CAWRPEVIGNTIYF. The CDR3 nucleotides are TGTGCCTGGAGGCCTGAGGTGATTGGAAACACCATATATTTT.

There are a few counts of this clone. The chain couples TRBV2 to TRBJ2-7; 7 bases map to TRBD1. Trimming cost V 3 bases and J 4 bases; bases outside gene matches: 6. This CDR3 is 14 amino acids long. Per germline, CDR1 SNHLY and CDR2 FYNNEI. CDR3 protein: CASSDRQGRYEQYF. The DNA for the CDR3 is TGTGCCAGCAGTGACCGACAGGGTAGGTACGAGCAGTACTTC.

The V and J genes are TRBV7-2 and TRBJ2-1; D possibly corresponds to TRBD1 (6 bases). The length of the CDR3 is 14 residues. Germline assignment: CDR1 SGHTA and CDR2 FQGNSA. Trimming removed 2 bases at V and 6 bases at J, with 11 bases between. The CDR3 coding sequence is TGTGCCAGCAGCTTAATCGGGGACACCAATGAGCAGTTCTTC. This codes for CASSLIGDTNEQFF.

This sequence joins TRBV2 and TRBJ2-2, with 7 bases fitting TRBD2. The junction had 10 bases not matched to a gene; V was cut back by 8 bases and J by 4 bases. The CDR3 loop spans 15 amino acids. Germline values: CDR1 SNHLY, CDR2 FYNNEI. CDR3 sequence: CASRLRESTTGELFF. The CDR3, as DNA: TGTGCCAGCCGTCTGCGGGAGTCGACCACCGGGGAGCTGTTTTTT.

The rearrangement joins TRBV19 to TRBJ2-3; TRBD2 matches 11 bases. The CDR3 is 16 residues long. J lost 5 bases, V lost 3 bases, and 7 bases had no gene match. Germline V lookup: CDR1 LNHDA, CDR2 SQIVND (reference sequence). CDR3 region: CASSIDSGGALDTQYF. The CDR3 DNA reads TGTGCCAGTAGTATTGATAGCGGGGGGGCCCTAGATACGCAGTATTTT.

V is TRBV9 and J is TRBJ2-1; TRBD2 aligns across 14 bases. Germline trimming cut 0 bases from V and 0 bases from J; bases unmatched to any gene: 11. The CDR3 contains 21 residues. The germline CDR1 and CDR2 sequences are SGDLS and YYNGEE. The CDR3 reads CASSVAGTSGSLPTSYNEQFF. Written as DNA, the CDR3 is TGTGCCAGCAGCGTAGCTGGGACTAGCGGGAGCCTTCCGACCTCCTACAATGAGCAGTTCTTC.

The chain joins TRBV7-2 to TRBJ2-7; D gene uncertain. The CDR3 has 15 amino acids. Germline CDR1 reads SGHTA; CDR2 reads FQGNSA. The germline V and J ends were trimmed by 0 bases and 9 bases, with 18 bases remaining between them. In DNA form, the CDR3 reads TGTGCCAGCAGCTTAGCTTCTATGACATCTCCTGGGCAGTACTTC. Protein sequence: CASSLASMTSPGQYF.

The J gene is TRBJ1-6, the V gene TRBV28, with 7 bases lining up with TRBD1. The CDR3 runs to 18 residues. V shed 5 bases and J 0 bases; nucleotides not matched to a gene: 10. CDR1 is MDHEN, CDR2 SYDVKM, per germline. This CDR3 is CASSVGTVSRSYNSPLHF. Here the CDR3 DNA reads TGTGCCAGCAGTGTAGGGACAGTAAGTCGCTCCTATAATTCACCCCTCCACTTT. The whole variable domain, remainder taken from reference TRBV28 and TRBJ1-6, is DVKVTQSSRYLVKRTGEKVFLECVQDMDHENMFWYRQDPGLGLRLIYFSYDVKMKEKGDIPEGYSVSREKKERFSLILESASTNQTSMYLCASSVGTVSRSYNSPLHFGNGTRLTVT.